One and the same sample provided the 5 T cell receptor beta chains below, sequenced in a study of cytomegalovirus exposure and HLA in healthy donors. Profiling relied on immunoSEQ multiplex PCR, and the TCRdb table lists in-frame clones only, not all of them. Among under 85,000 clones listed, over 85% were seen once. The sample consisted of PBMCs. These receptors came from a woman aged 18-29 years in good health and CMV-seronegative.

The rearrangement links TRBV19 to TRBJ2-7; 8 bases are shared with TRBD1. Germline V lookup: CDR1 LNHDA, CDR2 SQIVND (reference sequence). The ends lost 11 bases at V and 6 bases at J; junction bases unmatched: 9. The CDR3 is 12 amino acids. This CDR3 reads CASTQGAGEQYF. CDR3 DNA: TGTGCCTCCACCCAGGGGGCCGGCGAGCAGTACTTC.

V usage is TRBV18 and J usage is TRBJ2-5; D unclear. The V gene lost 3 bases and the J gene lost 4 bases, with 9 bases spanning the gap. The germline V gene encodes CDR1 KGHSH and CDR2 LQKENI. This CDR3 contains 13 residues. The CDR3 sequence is CASSPLMSETQYF. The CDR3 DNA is TGTGCCAGCTCACCCTTAATGTCAGAGACCCAGTACTTC.

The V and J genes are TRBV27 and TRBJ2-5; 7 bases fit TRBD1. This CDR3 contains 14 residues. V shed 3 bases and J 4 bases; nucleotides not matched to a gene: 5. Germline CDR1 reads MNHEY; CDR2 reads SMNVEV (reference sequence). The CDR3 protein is CASSFRQGRETQYF. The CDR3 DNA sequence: TGTGCCAGCAGTTTTCGACAGGGAAGAGAGACCCAGTACTTC.

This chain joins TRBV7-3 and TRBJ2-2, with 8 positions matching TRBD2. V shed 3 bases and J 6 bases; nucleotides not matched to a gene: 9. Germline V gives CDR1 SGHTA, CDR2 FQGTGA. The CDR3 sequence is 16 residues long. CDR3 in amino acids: CASSFTSGGQAGELFF. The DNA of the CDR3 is TGTGCCAGCAGCTTTACTAGCGGAGGGCAGGCCGGGGAGCTGTTTTTT.

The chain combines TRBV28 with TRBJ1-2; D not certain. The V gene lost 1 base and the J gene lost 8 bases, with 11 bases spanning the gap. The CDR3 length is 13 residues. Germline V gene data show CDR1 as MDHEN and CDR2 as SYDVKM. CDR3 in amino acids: CASSLSPGSGYTF. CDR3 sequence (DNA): TGTGCCAGCAGTTTATCCCCCGGGAGCGGCTACACCTTC.